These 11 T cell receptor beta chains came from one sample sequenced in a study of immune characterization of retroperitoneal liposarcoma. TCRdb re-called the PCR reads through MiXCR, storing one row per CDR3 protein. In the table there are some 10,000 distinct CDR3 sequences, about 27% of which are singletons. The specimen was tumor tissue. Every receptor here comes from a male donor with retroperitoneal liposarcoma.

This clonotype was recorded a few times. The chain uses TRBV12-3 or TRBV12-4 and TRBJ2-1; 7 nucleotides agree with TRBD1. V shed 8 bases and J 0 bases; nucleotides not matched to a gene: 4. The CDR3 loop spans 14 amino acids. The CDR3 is CASLRDSSYNEQFF. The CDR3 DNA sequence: TGTGCCAGCCTACGGGACAGCTCCTACAATGAGCAGTTCTTC.

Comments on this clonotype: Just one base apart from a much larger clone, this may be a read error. CDR3 bases: TGTGCCAGCAGTTCGCCCCAAGGTTCAGGGACAGGGAAAGGTGAGCAGTTATTC. Protein sequence: CASSSPQGSGTGKGEQLF. The J gene is TRBJ2-1, the V gene TRBV6-1; 9 nucleotides align to TRBD1. This CDR3 region has 18 residues. Germline V CDR1 and CDR2: MNHNS, SASEGT.

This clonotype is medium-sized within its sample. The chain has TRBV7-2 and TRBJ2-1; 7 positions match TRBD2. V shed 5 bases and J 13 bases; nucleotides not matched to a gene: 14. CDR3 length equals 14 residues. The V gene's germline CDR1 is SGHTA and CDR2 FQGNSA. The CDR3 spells CASSPGGSRAIQFF. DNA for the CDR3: TGTGCCAGCAGCCCAGGCGGGAGCAGGGCCATTCAGTTCTTC.

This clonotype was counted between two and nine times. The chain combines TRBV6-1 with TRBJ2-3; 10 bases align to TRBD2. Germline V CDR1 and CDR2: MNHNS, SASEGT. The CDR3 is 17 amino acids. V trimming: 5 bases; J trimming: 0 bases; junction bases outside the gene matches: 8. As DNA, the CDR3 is TGTGCCAGCAGTTCTAGCGGGGGCCAATCTAGCACAGATACGCAGTATTTT. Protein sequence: CASSSSGGQSSTDTQYF.

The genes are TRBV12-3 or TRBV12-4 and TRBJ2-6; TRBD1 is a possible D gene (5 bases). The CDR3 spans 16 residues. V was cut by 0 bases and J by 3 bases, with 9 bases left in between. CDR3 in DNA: TGTGCCAGCAGTTTAGCCCCAGGGCTTGGGGCCAACGTCCTGACTTTC. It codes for CASSLAPGLGANVLTF.

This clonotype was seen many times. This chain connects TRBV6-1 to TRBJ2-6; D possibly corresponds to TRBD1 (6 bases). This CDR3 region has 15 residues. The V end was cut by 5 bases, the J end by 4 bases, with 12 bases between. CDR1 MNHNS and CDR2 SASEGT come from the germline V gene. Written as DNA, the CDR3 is TGTGCCAGCAGTCCTCAGGGGCCCGGGGCCAACGTCCTGACTTTC. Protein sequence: CASSPQGPGANVLTF.

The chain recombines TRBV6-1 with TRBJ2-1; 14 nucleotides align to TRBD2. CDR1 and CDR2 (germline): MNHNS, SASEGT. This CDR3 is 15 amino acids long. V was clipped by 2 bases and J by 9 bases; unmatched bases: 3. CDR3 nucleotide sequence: TGTGCCAGCAGTGAACGACTAGCGGGAGGGCTTGAGCAGTTCTTC. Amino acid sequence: CASSERLAGGLEQFF.

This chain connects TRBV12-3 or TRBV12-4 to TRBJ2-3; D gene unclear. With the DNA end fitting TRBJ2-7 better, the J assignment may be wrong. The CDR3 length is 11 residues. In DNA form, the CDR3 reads TGTGCCAGCAGTTTAACGGGTGAGCAGTACTTC. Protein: CASSLTGEQYF.

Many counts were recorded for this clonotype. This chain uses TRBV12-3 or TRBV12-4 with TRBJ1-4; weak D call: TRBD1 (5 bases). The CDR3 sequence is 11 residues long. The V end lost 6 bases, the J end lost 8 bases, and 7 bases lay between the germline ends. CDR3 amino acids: CASRQDEKLFF. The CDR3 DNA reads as TGTGCCAGCAGACAGGACGAAAAACTGTTTTTT.

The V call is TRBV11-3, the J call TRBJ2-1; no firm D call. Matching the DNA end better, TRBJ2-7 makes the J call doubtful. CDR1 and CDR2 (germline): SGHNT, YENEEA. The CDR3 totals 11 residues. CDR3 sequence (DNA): TGTGCCAGCAGCTCCGGGCCAGAGCAGTACTTC. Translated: CASSSGPEQYF.

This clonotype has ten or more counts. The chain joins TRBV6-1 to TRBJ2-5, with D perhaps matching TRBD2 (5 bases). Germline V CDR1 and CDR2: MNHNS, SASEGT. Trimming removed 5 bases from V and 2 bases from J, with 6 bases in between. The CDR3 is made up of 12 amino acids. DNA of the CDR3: TGTGCCAGCAGTTGGGAGCAAGAGACCCAGTACTTC. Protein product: CASSWEQETQYF.